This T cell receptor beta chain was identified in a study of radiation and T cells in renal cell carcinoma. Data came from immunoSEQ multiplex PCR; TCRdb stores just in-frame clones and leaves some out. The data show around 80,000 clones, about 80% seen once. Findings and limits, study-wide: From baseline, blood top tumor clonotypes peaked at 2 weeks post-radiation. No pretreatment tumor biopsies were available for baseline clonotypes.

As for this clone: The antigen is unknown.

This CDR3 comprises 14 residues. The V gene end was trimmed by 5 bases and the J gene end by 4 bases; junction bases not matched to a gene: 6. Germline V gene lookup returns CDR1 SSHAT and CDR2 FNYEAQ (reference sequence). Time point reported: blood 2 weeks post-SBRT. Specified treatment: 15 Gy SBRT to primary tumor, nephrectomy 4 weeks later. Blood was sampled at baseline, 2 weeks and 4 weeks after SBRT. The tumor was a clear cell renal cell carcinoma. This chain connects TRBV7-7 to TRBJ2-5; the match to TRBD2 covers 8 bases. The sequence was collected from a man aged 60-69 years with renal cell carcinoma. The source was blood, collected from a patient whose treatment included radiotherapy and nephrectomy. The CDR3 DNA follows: TGTGCCAGCAGCCTGAATCTAGCGGGAGAGACCCAGTACTTC. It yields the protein CASSLNLAGETQYF.